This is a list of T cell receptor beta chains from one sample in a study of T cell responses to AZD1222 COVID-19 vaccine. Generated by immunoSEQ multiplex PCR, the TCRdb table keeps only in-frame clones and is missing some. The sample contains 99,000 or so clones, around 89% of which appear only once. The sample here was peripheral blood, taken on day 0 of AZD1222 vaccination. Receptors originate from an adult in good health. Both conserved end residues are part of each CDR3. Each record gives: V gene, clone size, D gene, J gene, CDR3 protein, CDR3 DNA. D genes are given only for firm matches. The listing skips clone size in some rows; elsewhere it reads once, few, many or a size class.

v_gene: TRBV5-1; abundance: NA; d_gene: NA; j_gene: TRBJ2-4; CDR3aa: CASSRDVAKNIQYF; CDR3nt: TGCGCCAGCAGCAGAGATGTAGCCAAAAACATTCAGTACTTC
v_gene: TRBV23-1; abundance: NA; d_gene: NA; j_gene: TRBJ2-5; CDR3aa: CARTRGWLETQYF; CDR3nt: TGCGCCAGAACCCGGGGGTGGTTAGAGACCCAGTACTTC
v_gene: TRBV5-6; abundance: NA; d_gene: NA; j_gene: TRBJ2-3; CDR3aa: CASSSGGSDTQYF; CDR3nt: TGTGCCAGCAGCTCGGGGGGCTCAGATACGCAGTATTTT
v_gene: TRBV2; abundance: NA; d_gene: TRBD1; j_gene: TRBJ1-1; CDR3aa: CASRQGATGEAFF; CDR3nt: TGTGCCAGCAGGCAGGGGGCAACGGGTGAAGCTTTCTTT
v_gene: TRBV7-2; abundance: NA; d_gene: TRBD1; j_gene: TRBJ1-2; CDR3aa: CASSPTGTGARGYTF; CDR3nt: TGTGCCAGCAGCCCTACGGGGACAGGGGCAAGAGGCTACACCTTC
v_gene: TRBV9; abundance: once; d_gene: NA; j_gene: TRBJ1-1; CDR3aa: CASSHLREGNTEAFF; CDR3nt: TGTGCCAGCAGCCACCTACGGGAGGGGAACACTGAAGCTTTCTTT
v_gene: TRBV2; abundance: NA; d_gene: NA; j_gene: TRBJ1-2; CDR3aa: CASSDGRNYGYTF; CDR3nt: TGTGCCAGCAGTGACGGACGTAACTATGGCTACACCTTC
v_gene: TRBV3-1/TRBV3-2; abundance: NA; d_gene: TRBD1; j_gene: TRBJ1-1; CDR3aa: CASSQETNRGDTEAFF; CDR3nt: TGTGCCAGCAGCCAAGAGACTAACAGGGGGGACACTGAAGCTTTCTTT
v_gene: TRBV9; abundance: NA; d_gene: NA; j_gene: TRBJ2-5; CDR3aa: CASSVVDRGLQETQYF; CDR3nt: TGTGCCAGCAGCGTAGTCGACAGAGGGCTCCAAGAGACCCAGTACTTC
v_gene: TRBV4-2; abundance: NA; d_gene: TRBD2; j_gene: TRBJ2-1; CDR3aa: CASSPSGREDRHNEQFF; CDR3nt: TGTGCCAGCAGCCCTTCTGGGCGGGAGGACCGGCACAATGAGCAGTTCTTC
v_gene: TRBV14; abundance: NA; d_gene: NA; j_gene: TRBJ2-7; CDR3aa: CASSRQTRLDEQYF; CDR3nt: TGTGCCAGCAGCCGGCAAACTAGGCTCGACGAGCAGTACTTC
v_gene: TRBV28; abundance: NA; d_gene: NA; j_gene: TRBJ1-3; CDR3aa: CASSAITGSGNTIYF; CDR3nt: TGTGCCAGCAGTGCCATTACAGGGTCTGGAAACACCATATATTTT
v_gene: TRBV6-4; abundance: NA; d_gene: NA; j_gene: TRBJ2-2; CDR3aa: CASSTTGDNTGELFF; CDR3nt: TGTGCCAGCAGTACGACAGGTGACAACACCGGGGAGCTGTTTTTT
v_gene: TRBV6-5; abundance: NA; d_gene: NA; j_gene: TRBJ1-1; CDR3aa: CAGRGRGANTEAFF; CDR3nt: TGTGCCGGTCGGGGGAGGGGCGCGAACACTGAAGCTTTCTTT
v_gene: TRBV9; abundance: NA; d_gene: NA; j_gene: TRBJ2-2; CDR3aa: CASSLDRAGTGELFF; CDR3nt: TGTGCCAGCAGCCTCGACAGGGCGGGAACCGGGGAGCTGTTTTTT
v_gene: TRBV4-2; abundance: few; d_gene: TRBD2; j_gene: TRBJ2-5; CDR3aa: CASSQEGTSPETQYF; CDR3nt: TGTGCCAGCAGCCAGGAGGGGACTAGTCCGGAGACCCAGTACTTC
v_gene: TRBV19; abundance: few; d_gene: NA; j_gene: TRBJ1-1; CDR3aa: CASGSRSNTEAFF; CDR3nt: TGTGCCAGTGGGTCTCGCTCGAACACTGAAGCTTTCTTT
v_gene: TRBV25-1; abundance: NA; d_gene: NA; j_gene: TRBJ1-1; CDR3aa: CASSEWVQGGTEAFF; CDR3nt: TGTGCCAGCAGTGAATGGGTCCAGGGCGGGACTGAAGCTTTCTTT
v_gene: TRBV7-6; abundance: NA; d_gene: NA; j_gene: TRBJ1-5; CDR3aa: CASSRREGRNQPQHF; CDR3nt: TGTGCCAGCAGCCGGCGGGAAGGGAGGAATCAGCCCCAGCATTTT
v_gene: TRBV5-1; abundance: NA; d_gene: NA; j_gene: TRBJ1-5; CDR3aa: CASSLTGYSNQPQHF; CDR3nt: TGCGCCAGCAGCTTGACAGGGTATAGCAATCAGCCCCAGCATTTT
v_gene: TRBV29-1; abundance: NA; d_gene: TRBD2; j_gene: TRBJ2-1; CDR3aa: CSVEGGRAVNEQFF; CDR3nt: TGCAGCGTTGAAGGCGGGAGGGCCGTCAATGAGCAGTTCTTC
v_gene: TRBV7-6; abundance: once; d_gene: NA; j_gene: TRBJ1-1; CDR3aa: CASSLGENTEAFF; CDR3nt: TGTGCCAGCAGCTTAGGGGAGAACACTGAAGCTTTCTTT
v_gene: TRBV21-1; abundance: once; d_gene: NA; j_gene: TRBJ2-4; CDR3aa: CASSKVPATEREIKKTKNIQYF; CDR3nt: TGTGCCAGCAGCAAAGTCCCGGCAACAGAGCGGGAGATAAAGAAAACCAAAAACATTCAGTACTTC
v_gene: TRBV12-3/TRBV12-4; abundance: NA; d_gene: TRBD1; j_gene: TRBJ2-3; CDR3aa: CAVQGVTDTQYF; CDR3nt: TGTGCTGTTCAGGGGGTCACAGATACGCAGTATTTT
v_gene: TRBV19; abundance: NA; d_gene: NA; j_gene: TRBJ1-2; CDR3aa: CASSMVPRASGYTF; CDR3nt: TGTGCCAGTAGTATGGTTCCCAGGGCATCCGGCTACACCTTC
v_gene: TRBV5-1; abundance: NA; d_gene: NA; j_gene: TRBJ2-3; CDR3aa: CASSSETSGTQYF; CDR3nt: TGCGCCAGCAGCAGCGAGACTTCTGGTACGCAGTATTTT
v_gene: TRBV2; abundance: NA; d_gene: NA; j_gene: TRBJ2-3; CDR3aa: CASKASEDTDTQYF; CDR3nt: TGTGCCAGCAAGGCTAGCGAGGACACAGATACGCAGTATTTT
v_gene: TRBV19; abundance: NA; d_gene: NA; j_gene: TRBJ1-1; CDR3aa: CASGQLGANEAFF; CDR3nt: TGTGCCAGCGGACAGCTGGGCGCTAATGAAGCTTTCTTT